This T cell receptor (beta chain) was captured by sequencing in a study of cytomegalovirus exposure and HLA in healthy donors. The PCR ran on 60 Vbeta and 13 Jbeta primers. Data came from immunoSEQ multiplex PCR; TCRdb stores just in-frame clones and leaves some out. This table has under 200,000 clones, around 80% appearing once. The CDR3 length is 15 residues. CDR1 and CDR2 from the germline V gene are LNHDA and SQIVND (reference sequence). The ends lost 5 bases at V and 5 bases at J; junction bases unmatched: 9. The chain uses TRBV19 and TRBJ2-5, with 9 positions matching TRBD1. The specimen was PBMCs. The TCR comes from a woman in her 40s in good health and CMV-seropositive. The CDR3 loop is CASSSPGQGGETQYF. DNA for the CDR3: TGTGCCAGTAGTTCGCCGGGACAGGGTGGCGAGACCCAGTACTTC.